This is a list of T cell receptor beta chains from one sample in a study of blood T cell repertoires in COVID-19. The repertoire was sequenced with immunoSEQ multiplex PCR; TCRdb's copy has only in-frame clones and lacks some. Altogether over 350,000 clones are present, roughly 90% being singletons, with the ten largest covering approximately 4.5%. Sequencing used peripheral blood. Receptors originate from a woman aged 25 to 39 with acute or convalescent COVID-19. Each CDR3 is given with its conserved first and last residue. Expanded clones get a size class; other rows say once, few or many, or leave the size out.

clone_size v_call cdr3_aa
. TRBV29-1 CSVWTGRTDTQYF
. TRBV30 CAWSGTGRNTGELFF
few TRBV27 CASSLTSGGSYNEQFF
few TRBV5-5 CASSLEVFGSNQPQHF
. TRBV10-3 CAISERTGANYGYTF
. TRBV3-1/TRBV3-2 CASSQTGGGYTF
. TRBV6-5 CASSLLPGGVGGYTF
. TRBV6-5 CASSYSPRGSGSPLHF
. TRBV5-1 CASSLQQGMSEQYF
once TRBV7-3 CASSFDPPGSEAFF
. TRBV12-3/TRBV12-4 CASSAQGIHEQYF
. TRBV7-8 CASSYLAGATQETQYF
once TRBV9 CASSVQGNKGTEAFF
. TRBV6-1 CASSEGRGESDEQFF
. TRBV24-1 CATSDFTGGITDTQYF
. TRBV10-3 CAISGQQLLNNEQFF
. TRBV19 CASKIAGSYNEQFF